Presented here are 15 T cell receptor beta chains from one specimen sequenced in a study of human T cells and chemical hapten exposure. From the RACE reads, TCRdb called clonotypes with MiXCR, one entry per CDR3 protein. The repertoire holds 300,000 to 350,000 distinct CDR3 sequences, with about 7% as singletons. Time point indicated: patch test 1, 2 weeks after DPC sensitization. Treatment defined: therapeutic diphenylcyclopropenone sensitization with weekly scalp DPC. The sequencing used whole blood, collected in connection with sensitization to the hapten diphenylcyclopropenone (DPC). Source of these receptors: a young woman with alopecia areata. Some clones in this sample may be carry-over from other donors' samples.

The chain has TRBV9 and TRBJ2-1; D remains unclear. The CDR3 covers 13 residues. Trimming stripped 0 bases from V and 15 bases from J, with 16 bases between. The germline V gene encodes CDR1 SGDLS and CDR2 YYNGEE. The CDR3 spells CASSVVVEAEPFF. The CDR3 coding sequence is TGTGCCAGCAGCGTAGTGGTCGAGGCAGAACCGTTCTTC.

This clonotype was seen many times. This rearrangement joins TRBV7-2 to TRBJ2-7; no clear D. CDR1 SGHTA and CDR2 FQGNSA come from the germline V gene. The V and J ends lost 0 bases and 2 bases respectively, with 11 bases between them. The CDR3 spans 15 residues. The CDR3 DNA sequence: TGTGCCAGCAGCTTAGCGGTAGGCCGTCCCTACGAGCAGTACTTC. It is translated as CASSLAVGRPYEQYF.

The chain carries TRBV6-6 and TRBJ1-5, with TRBD1 matching 7 bases. This CDR3 spans 15 amino acids. V gave up 6 bases and J gave up 2 bases; unmatched junction bases: 7. Germline CDR1 is MNHNY and CDR2 is SVGAGI (reference sequence). CDR3 in amino acids: CASRDRPQGNQPQHF. CDR3 nucleotide sequence: TGTGCCAGCAGGGACAGGCCCCAGGGCAATCAGCCCCAGCATTTT.

This clonotype was seen more than once but under ten times. This rearrangement joins TRBV6-6 to TRBJ2-7; D is unresolved. Trimming cost V 2 bases and J 7 bases, with 9 bases left between them. CDR3 size: 12 residues. Germline loops: CDR1 MNHNY, CDR2 SVGAGI (reference sequence). In DNA form, the CDR3 reads TGTGCCAGCAGTTACACCACAGAGGAGCAGTACTTC. Translating it yields CASSYTTEEQYF.

The rearrangement uses TRBV5-1 and TRBJ1-1; unclear D gene. This CDR3 comprises 15 residues. V was trimmed by 1 base and J by 0 bases, leaving 10 bases between them. CDR1 is SGHRS and CDR2 is YFSETQ in the germline V gene. The CDR3: CASSLTNTMNTEAFF. The CDR3 bases are TGCGCCAGCAGCTTGACTAACACCATGAACACTGAAGCTTTCTTT.

This clonotype was observed many times. The CDR3 DNA sequence: TGTGCCAGCAGCCCGGAGGGACTAGCGGGGGCTTTTAACACCGGGGAGCTGTTTTTT. Encoded protein: CASSPEGLAGAFNTGELFF. This rearrangement joins TRBV3-1 to TRBJ2-2; TRBD2 matches 14 bases. Germline CDR1 is LGHDT and CDR2 is YNNKEL (reference sequence). CDR3 length equals 19 residues. J gave up 2 bases and V 4 bases, and 9 bases lay outside the gene matches.

The sample holds many counts of this clonotype. V is TRBV10-3 and J is TRBJ2-3; weak D call: TRBD2 (6 bases). CDR3 size: 13 residues. Trimming cost V 10 bases and J 4 bases, with 15 bases left between them. Germline loops: CDR1 ENHRY, CDR2 SYGVKD. In nucleotides, the CDR3 is TGTGCCACGGGAAGGGACTTCTCAGATACGCAGTATTTT. Its translation is CATGRDFSDTQYF.

This clonotype was found a few times. The chain has TRBV7-9 and TRBJ1-1; TRBD1 might be the D (5 bases). The germline V gene encodes CDR1 SEHNR and CDR2 FQNEAQ (reference sequence). With 1 base removed from V and 0 bases from J, the gap between germline ends came to 9 bases. The CDR3 consists of 15 residues. CDR3 sequence reads: CASSLDQGLNTEAFF. In nucleotides, the CDR3 is TGTGCCAGCAGCTTAGACCAGGGACTGAACACTGAAGCTTTCTTT.

In its sample, this clonotype was seen a few times. V usage is TRBV5-1 and J usage is TRBJ1-6, with D perhaps matching TRBD1 (5 bases). Germline V gene data show CDR1 as SGHRS and CDR2 as YFSETQ. This CDR3 has 19 residues. Trimming stripped 4 bases from V and 5 bases from J, with 25 bases between. The CDR3 sequence: CASSARPFWTSPDNSPLHF. CDR3 nucleotide sequence: TGCGCCAGCAGCGCCCGGCCCTTCTGGACATCACCCGATAATTCACCCCTCCACTTT.

In its sample, this clonotype was seen a few times. The rearrangement uses TRBV3-1 and TRBJ2-2; a possible D gene is TRBD1 (6 bases). Trimming left V 4 bases short and J 6 bases short, with 9 bases between. There are 13 residues in the CDR3. CDR1 and CDR2 from the germline V gene are LGHDT and YNNKEL (reference sequence). The CDR3 loop is CASSRTGPGELFF. CDR3 coding DNA: TGTGCCAGCAGCCGAACAGGGCCCGGGGAGCTGTTTTTT.

The chain joins TRBV6-2 or TRBV6-3 to TRBJ1-5; no clear D. Germline assignment: CDR1 MNHEY and CDR2 SVGEGT. V lost 2 bases, J lost 8 bases, and 10 bases lay in between. This CDR3 region has 13 residues. In DNA form, the CDR3 reads TGTGCCAGCAGTTACCGTTCTGTGAAGCCCCAGCATTTT. Its translation is CASSYRSVKPQHF.

In this sample, this clonotype turned up many times. The V gene is TRBV10-3, the J gene TRBJ2-5; possibly TRBD1 for D (6 bases). CDR1 and CDR2 from the germline V gene are ENHRY and SYGVKD. Trimming took 10 bases from V and 4 from J, leaving 16 bases between them. The CDR3 is 13 amino acids. In DNA, the CDR3 is TGTGCCACACGACAGGCCCTCGGAGAGACCCAGTACTTC. Amino acid sequence: CATRQALGETQYF.

This clonotype was counted ten times or more. This chain uses TRBV6-2 or TRBV6-3 with TRBJ2-2; possibly TRBD2 for D (5 bases). There are 16 residues in the CDR3. Per the germline V gene, CDR1 is MNHEY and CDR2 is SVGEGT. Trimming pared 5 bases from V and 6 bases from J, leaving 19 bases between. CDR3 bases: TGTGCCAGCAGTGCCCCGGGGTTTCGTTTCTCCGGGGAGCTGTTTTTT. Amino acid sequence: CASSAPGFRFSGELFF.

This clonotype was recorded a few times. V is TRBV2 and J is TRBJ2-1, with a possible D match to TRBD2 (5 bases). The germline gives CDR1 SNHLY, CDR2 FYNNEI. This CDR3 is built from 14 residues. V lost 6 bases and J 4 bases, leaving 13 bases between the germline ends. CDR3 loop: CASRTSELYNEQFF. In DNA, the CDR3 is TGTGCCAGCAGAACTAGTGAGCTATACAATGAGCAGTTCTTC.

This clonotype appeared many times. The CDR3: CASSLRGRGQGQPQHF. The DNA for the CDR3 is TGTGCCAGCAGCTTAAGGGGTCGGGGGCAAGGACAGCCCCAGCATTTT. The chain combines TRBV28 with TRBJ1-5; the D gene is possibly TRBD1 (6 bases). V was trimmed by 6 bases and J by 7 bases, leaving 22 bases between them. Germline CDR1 and CDR2: MDHEN and SYDVKM. The CDR3 has 16 amino acids.